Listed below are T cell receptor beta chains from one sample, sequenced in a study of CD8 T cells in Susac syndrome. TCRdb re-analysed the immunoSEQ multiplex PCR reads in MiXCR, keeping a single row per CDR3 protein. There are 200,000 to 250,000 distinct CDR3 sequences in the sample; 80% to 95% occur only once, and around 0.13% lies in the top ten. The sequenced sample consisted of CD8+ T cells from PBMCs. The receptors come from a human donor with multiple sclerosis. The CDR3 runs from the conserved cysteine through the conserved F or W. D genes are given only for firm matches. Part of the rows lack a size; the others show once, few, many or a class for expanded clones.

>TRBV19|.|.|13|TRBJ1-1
CASSIKFATEAFF
TGTGCCAGTAGTATAAAGTTTGCGACTGAAGCTTTCTTT
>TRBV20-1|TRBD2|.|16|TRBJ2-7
CSATHPGLAGVNEQYF
TGCAGTGCTACCCATCCCGGACTAGCGGGAGTAAACGAGCAGTACTTC
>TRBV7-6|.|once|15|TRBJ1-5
CASSTRDWPGQPQHF
TGTGCCAGCAGCACCCGGGACTGGCCCGGTCAGCCCCAGCATTTT
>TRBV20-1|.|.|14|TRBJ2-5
CSARDITPQETQYF
TGCAGTGCTAGAGATATCACACCCCAAGAGACCCAGTACTTC
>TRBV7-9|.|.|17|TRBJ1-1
CASSLNEVGLMNTEAFF
TGTGCCAGCAGCTTAAATGAGGTTGGACTGATGAACACTGAAGCTTTCTTT
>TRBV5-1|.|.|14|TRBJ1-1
CASSLESAGTEAFF
TGCGCCAGCAGCTTGGAGTCCGCGGGCACTGAAGCTTTCTTT
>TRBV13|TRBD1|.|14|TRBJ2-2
CASSGTGEDGELFF
TGTGCCAGCAGCGGGACAGGGGAAGACGGGGAGCTGTTTTTT
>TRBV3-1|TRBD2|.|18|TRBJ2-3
CASSPHAGTIYQSDTQYF
TGTGCCAGCTCCCCCCACGCCGGGACTATTTACCAATCAGATACGCAGTATTTT
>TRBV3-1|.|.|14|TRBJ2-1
CASSLSSTIHEQFF
TGTGCCAGCAGCCTAAGTTCGACGATTCATGAGCAGTTCTTC
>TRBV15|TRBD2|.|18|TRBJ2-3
CATSGERTSGGYTDTQYF
TGTGCCACCAGCGGAGAGAGGACTAGCGGGGGGTATACAGATACGCAGTATTTT
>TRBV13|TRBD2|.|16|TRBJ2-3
CASSPRLAGSADTQYF
TGTGCCAGCAGCCCCAGACTAGCGGGGTCTGCAGATACGCAGTATTTT
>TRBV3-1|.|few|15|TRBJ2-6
CASSQEDSGANVLTF
TGTGCCAGCAGCCAAGAGGACTCTGGGGCCAACGTCCTGACTTTC
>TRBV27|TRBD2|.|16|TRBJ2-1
CASSLYAGGSYNEQFF
TGTGCCAGCAGTTTATATGCGGGGGGCTCCTACAATGAGCAGTTCTTC
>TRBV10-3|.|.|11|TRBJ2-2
CAISDAGELFF
TGTGCCATCAGTGATGCCGGGGAGCTGTTTTTT
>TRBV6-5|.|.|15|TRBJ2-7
CASRQGSDSSYEQYF
TGTGCCAGCAGGCAGGGTTCCGACAGCTCCTACGAGCAGTACTTC
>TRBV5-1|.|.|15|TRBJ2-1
CASSLDASSVNEQFF
TGCGCCAGCAGCTTGGATGCTAGTTCCGTCAATGAGCAGTTCTTC
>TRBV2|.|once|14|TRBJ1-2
CAIRGVLYIYGYTF
TGTGCCATCAGGGGCGTGCTGTACATCTATGGCTACACCTTC
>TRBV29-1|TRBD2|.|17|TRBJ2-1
CSVRPPWASGSFDEQFF
TGCAGCGTTCGCCCCCCGTGGGCTAGCGGGAGTTTCGATGAGCAGTTCTTC
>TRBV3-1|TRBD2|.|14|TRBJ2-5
CASSRMTSRETQYF
TGTGCCAGCAGCCGTATGACTAGCCGAGAGACCCAGTACTTC
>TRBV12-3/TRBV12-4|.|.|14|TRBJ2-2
CASSFGPGPGELFF
.
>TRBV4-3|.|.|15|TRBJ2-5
CASSQDGSGQETQYF
TGCGCCAGCAGCCAAGACGGTAGCGGCCAAGAGACCCAGTACTTC
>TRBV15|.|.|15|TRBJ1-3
CATSRERFTGNTIYF
TGTGCCACCAGCAGAGAAAGGTTTACTGGAAACACCATATATTTT
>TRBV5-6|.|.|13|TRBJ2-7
CASSLGWSYEQYF
TGTGCCAGCAGCTTGGGCTGGAGCTACGAGCAGTACTTC
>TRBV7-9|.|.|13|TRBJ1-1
CASSLPGNTEAFF
TGTGCCAGCAGTCTTCCGGGCAACACTGAAGCTTTCTTT
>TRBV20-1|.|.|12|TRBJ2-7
CSARSVNYEQYF
TGCAGTGCTCGGTCAGTGAACTACGAGCAGTACTTC
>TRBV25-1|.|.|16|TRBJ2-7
CASSDPAGRTSYEQYF
TGTGCCAGCAGTGACCCCGCCGGGAGAACCTCCTACGAGCAGTACTTC
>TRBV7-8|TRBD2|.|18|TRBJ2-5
CASSLGWASGSIQETQYF
TGTGCCAGCAGCTTAGGGTGGGCTAGCGGGAGTATCCAAGAGACCCAGTACTTC
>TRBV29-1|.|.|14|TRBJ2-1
CSAYSGGGYNEQFF
TGCAGCGCTTATTCGGGGGGCGGGTACAATGAGCAGTTCTTC
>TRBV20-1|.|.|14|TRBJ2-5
CSARDRPRQETQYF
TGCAGTGCTAGAGATCGACCCCGACAAGAGACCCAGTACTTC
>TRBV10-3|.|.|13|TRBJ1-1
CAIQTGPNTEAFF
TGTGCCATCCAGACAGGACCGAACACTGAAGCTTTCTTT
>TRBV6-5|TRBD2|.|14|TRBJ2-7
CASSIGGYDYEQYF
TGTGCCAGCAGTATCGGGGGGTATGACTACGAGCAGTACTTC
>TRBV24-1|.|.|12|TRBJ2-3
CATSDWTDTQYF
TGTGCCACCAGTGATTGGACAGATACGCAGTATTTT
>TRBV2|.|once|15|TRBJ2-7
CASSEGPYTSYEQYF
TGTGCCAGCAGTGAAGGGCCATATACATCCTACGAGCAGTACTTC
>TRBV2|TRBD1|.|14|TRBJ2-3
CASSGTGGRDTQYF
TGTGCCAGCAGTGGTACAGGGGGGCGAGATACGCAGTATTTT
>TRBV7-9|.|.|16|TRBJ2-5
CASSTTRGVVQETQYF
TGTGCCAGCAGCACAACCCGAGGGGTTGTTCAAGAGACCCAGTACTTC
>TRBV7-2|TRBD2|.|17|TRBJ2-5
CASSLGTSFSYWETQYF
TGTGCCAGCAGCTTAGGGACTAGTTTCTCGTATTGGGAGACCCAGTACTTC
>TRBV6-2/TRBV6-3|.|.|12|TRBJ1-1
CASSYSTVEAFF
TGTGCCAGCAGTTACTCGACGGTGGAAGCTTTCTTT
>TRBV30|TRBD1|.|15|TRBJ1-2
CAWSTAGTGFYGYTF
TGTGCCTGGAGCACTGCCGGGACAGGGTTCTATGGCTACACCTTC
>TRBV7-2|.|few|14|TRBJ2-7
CASSSGTRSYEQYF
TGTGCCAGCAGTTCCGGGACACGATCTTACGAGCAGTACTTC
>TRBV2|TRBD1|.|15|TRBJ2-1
CASRWTGGIDNEQFF
TGTGCCAGCAGATGGACAGGGGGCATCGACAATGAGCAGTTCTTC
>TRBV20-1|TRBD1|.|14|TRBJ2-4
CSARDRGAKNIQYF
TGCAGTGCTAGAGACAGGGGGGCCAAAAACATTCAGTACTTC
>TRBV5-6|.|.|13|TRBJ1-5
CASSLSGLQPQHF
TGTGCCAGCAGCTTATCAGGGCTTCAGCCCCAGCATTTT
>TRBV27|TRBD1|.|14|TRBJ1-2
CASSLAGGFYGYTF
TGTGCCAGCAGTTTAGCAGGGGGCTTCTATGGCTACACCTTC
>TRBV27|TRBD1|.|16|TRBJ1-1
CASSLGWGQRLTEAFF
TGTGCCAGCAGTTTAGGGTGGGGACAGAGGCTCACTGAAGCTTTCTTT
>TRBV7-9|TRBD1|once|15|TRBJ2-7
CASSLAGRGPNEQYF
TGTGCCAGCAGCTTAGCAGGCAGGGGGCCCAACGAGCAGTACTTC
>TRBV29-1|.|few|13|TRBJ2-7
CSATGNPTYEQYF
TGCAGCGCCACGGGAAATCCCACCTACGAGCAGTACTTC
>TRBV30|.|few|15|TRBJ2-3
CAWSVPGLNTDTQYF
TGTGCCTGGAGTGTACCGGGACTTAACACAGATACGCAGTATTTT
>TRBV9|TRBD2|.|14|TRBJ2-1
CASSGETSDNEQFF
TGTGCCAGCAGCGGTGAGACTAGCGACAATGAGCAGTTCTTC
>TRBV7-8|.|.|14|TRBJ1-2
CASSRTDPNYGYTF
TGTGCCAGCAGCCGTACCGACCCTAACTATGGCTACACCTTC
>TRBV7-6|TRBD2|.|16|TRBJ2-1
CASSLSLAVLYNEQFF
TGTGCCAGCAGCTTATCCCTAGCGGTACTCTACAATGAGCAGTTCTTC
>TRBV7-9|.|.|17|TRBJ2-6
CASSLSLAPSGANVLTF
TGTGCCAGCAGCTTATCCTTAGCGCCCTCTGGGGCCAACGTCCTGACTTTC